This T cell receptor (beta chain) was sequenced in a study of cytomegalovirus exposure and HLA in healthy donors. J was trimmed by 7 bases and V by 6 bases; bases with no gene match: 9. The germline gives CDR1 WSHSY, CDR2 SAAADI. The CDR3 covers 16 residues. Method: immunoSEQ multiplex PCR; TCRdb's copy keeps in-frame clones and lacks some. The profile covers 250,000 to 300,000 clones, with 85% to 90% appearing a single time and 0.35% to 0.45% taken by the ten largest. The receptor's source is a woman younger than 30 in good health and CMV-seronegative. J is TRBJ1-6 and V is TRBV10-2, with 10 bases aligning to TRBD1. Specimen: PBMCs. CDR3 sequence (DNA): TGCGCCAGCAGACTCGGGGACAGGGGCCAGAATTCACCCCTCCACTTT. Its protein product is CASRLGDRGQNSPLHF.